The clone carrying this TCR beta chain showed up many times. Its antigen is unidentified. This sample is part of a study of identical twins. Study findings and constraints: When twins shared out-of-frame alpha sequences, those sequences had excess low generation probability. Cross-sectional statistics, not tracking of the same donors, supported the conclusions. Carriage of fewer insertions was seen in abundant cord blood beta clonotypes, whereas memory repertoires showed none.

TCRdb independently ran MiXCR on the 5' RACE reads; one entry per CDR3 protein. The profile covers 200,000 or so distinct CDR3 sequences, with 6% to 9% appearing a single time and roughly 2% taken by the ten largest. The data were also submitted as part of a second study, on yellow fever vaccine responses in identical twins.

This sequence was found in a woman aged 18-30 years in good health. Input material: memory (CD45RO+) T cells sorted from blood.

CDR3 residues: CASRYHPRGGESTDTQYF. The CDR3 nucleotides read TGTGCCAGCAGATACCATCCCCGTGGAGGGGAGAGCACAGATACGCAGTATTTT. The chain has TRBV6-5 and TRBJ2-3; maybe TRBD2 (6 bases). In germline, CDR1 is MNHEY, CDR2 SVGAGI. The CDR3 extends over 18 amino acids. V lost 6 bases to trimming and J lost 0 bases, with 22 bases between them.